The present T cell receptor (beta chain) was sequenced within a study of CD8 T cells in ankylosing spondylitis. General study results and limits: Characteristic of ankylosing spondylitis blood, it appeared, was a TCR beta motif comprising roughly 8 highly homologous variants.

TCRdb reprocessed the 5' RACE reads via MiXCR and lists one record per CDR3 protein. Here the sample spans about 300,000 distinct CDR3 sequences, about a fifth being singletons. The trim removed 3 bases at V and 5 bases at J, leaving 5 bases unmatched. This CDR3 region has 15 residues. Germline CDR1 is KGHDR and CDR2 is SFDVKD. Comments on this clonotype: Its antigen is not identified.

Material for sequencing was blood, either unsorted or a sorted T cell fraction (not recorded which). This sequence joins TRBV24-1 and TRBJ2-7, with 11 bases lining up with TRBD2. This sequence was found in a female donor with ankylosing spondylitis or in good health (not recorded which). The CDR3 here is CATSDTGTSGDEQYF. DNA of the CDR3: TGTGCCACCAGTGATACCGGGACTAGCGGCGACGAGCAGTACTTC.